This TCR beta chain was retrieved from a study of CDR3 diversity in severe acne. Each CDR3 protein gets one entry after TCRdb re-called the PCR reads with MiXCR. This table holds approximately 97,000 distinct CDR3 sequences, roughly 51% found once. Many counts were recorded for this clonotype. Germline values: CDR1 DFQATT, CDR2 SNEGSKA (reference sequence). V was clipped by 4 bases and J by 5 bases, with 8 bases between them. The CDR3 runs 11 residues. Sequencing input: blood. This clonotype originated in a male donor with acne. The chain has TRBV20-1 and TRBJ2-5; D is unclear. CDR3: CSAIQGETQYF. In nucleotides, the CDR3 is TGCAGTGCTATCCAAGGGGAGACCCAGTACTTC.